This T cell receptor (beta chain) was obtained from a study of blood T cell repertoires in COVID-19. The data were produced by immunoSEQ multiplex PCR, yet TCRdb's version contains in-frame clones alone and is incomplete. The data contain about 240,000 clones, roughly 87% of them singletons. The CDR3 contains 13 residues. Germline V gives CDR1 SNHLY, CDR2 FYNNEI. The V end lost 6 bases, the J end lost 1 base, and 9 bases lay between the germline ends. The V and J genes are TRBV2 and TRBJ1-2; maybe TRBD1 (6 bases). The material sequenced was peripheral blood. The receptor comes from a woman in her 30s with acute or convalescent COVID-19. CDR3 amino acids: CASRDSRNYGYTF. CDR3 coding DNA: TGTGCCAGCAGGGACAGCCGTAACTATGGCTACACCTTC. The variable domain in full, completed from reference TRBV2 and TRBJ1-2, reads EPEVTQTPSHQVTQMGQEVILRCVPISNHLYFYWYRQILGQKVEFLVSFYNNEISEKSEIFDDQFSVERPDGSNFTLKIRSTKLEDSAMYFCASRDSRNYGYTFGSGTRLTVV.